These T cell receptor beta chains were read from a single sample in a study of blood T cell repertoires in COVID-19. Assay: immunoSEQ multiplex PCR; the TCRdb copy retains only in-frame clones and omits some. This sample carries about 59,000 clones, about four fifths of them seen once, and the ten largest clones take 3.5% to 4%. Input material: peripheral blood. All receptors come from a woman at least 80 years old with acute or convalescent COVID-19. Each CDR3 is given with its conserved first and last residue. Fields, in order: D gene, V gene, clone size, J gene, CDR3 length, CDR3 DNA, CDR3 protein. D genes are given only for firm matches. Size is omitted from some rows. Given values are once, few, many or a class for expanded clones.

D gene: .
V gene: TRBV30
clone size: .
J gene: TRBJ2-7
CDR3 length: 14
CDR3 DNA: TGTGCCTGGAGTGTGAATAGCGGACCCTACGAGCAGTACTTC
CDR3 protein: CAWSVNSGPYEQYF

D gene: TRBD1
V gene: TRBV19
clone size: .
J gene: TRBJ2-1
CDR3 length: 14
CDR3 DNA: TGTGCCAGTAGTTTGGACAGGGCGGGCAATGAGCAGTTCTTC
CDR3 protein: CASSLDRAGNEQFF

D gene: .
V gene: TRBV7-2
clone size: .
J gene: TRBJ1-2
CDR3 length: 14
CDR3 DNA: TGTGCCAGCAGCTTAGAGCCCAACCGCTATGGCTACACCTTC
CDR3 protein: CASSLEPNRYGYTF

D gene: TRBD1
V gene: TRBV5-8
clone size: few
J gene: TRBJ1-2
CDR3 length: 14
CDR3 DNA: TGTGCCAGCAGCTTGTTTCAGGGGGCAGATGGCTACACCTTC
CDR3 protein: CASSLFQGADGYTF

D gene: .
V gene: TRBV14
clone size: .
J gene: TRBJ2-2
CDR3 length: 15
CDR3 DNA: TGTGCCAGCAGCCAAGATCCCCCGGGAACCGGGGAGCTGTTTTTT
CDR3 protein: CASSQDPPGTGELFF

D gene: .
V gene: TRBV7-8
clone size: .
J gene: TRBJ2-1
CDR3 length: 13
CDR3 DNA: TGTGCCAGCAGCTTAGAATTATGGCGGGAGCAGTTCTTC
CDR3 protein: CASSLELWREQFF

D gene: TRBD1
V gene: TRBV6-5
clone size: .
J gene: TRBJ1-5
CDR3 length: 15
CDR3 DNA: TGTGCCAGCAGTTACTCCGGACAGGGCGAGCAGCCCCAGCATTTT
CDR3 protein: CASSYSGQGEQPQHF

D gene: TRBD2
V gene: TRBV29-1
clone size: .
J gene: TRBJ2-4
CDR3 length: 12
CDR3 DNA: TGCAGCGTTACTAGCGGGAGAAACATTCAGTACTTC
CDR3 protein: CSVTSGRNIQYF

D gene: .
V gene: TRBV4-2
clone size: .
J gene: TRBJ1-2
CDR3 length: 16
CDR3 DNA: TGTGCCAGCAGCCAAGATCTGCGGGGCGCAGACTATGGCTACACCTTC
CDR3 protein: CASSQDLRGADYGYTF

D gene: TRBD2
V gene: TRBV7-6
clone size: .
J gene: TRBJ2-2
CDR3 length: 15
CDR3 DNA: TGTGCCAGCAGCCCAAGGACTAGCGGAACCGGGGAGCTGTTTTTT
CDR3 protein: CASSPRTSGTGELFF

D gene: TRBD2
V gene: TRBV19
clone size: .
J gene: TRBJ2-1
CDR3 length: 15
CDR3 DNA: TGTGCCAGTAGTACCAAAGGGACTAGCGGGAGTGTGCAGTTCTTC
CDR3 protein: CASSTKGTSGSVQFF

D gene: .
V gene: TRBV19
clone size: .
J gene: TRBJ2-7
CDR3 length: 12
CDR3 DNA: TGTGCCAGTAGTATCAGTGACTACGAGCAGTACTTC
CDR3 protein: CASSISDYEQYF

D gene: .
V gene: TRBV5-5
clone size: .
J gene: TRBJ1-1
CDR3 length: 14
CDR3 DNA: TGTGCCAGCAGAGGACTCGGGGGGAACACTGAAGCTTTCTTT
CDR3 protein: CASRGLGGNTEAFF

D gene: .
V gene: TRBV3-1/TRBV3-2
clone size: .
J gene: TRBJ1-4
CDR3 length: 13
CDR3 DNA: TGTGCCAGCAGCCAAGGGACTTATGAAAAACTGTTTTTT
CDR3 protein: CASSQGTYEKLFF

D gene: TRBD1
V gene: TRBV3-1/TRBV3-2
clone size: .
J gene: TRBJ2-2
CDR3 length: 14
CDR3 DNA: TGTGCCAGCAGCCACAGACAGGGTCACGGGGAGCTGTTTTTT
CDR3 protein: CASSHRQGHGELFF

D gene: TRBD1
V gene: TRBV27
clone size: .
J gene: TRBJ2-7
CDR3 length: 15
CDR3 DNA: TGTGCCAGCAGTAAAGGACAGGGGGTATCCTACGAGCAGTACTTC
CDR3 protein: CASSKGQGVSYEQYF

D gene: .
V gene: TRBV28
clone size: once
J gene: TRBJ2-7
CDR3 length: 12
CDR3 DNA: TGTGCCAGCAGACAACAGGGTTACGAGCAGTACTTC
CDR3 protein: CASRQQGYEQYF

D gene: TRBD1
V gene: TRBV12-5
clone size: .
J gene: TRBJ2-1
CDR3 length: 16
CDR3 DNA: TGTGCTAGTGGTTTGGATCACCCGGGACAGGGTAATGAGCAGTTCTTC
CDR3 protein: CASGLDHPGQGNEQFF

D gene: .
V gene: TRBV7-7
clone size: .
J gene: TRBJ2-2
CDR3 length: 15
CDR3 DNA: TGTGCCAGCAGCCCCGGGCGGGTGAACACCGGGGAGCTGTTTTTT
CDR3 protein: CASSPGRVNTGELFF

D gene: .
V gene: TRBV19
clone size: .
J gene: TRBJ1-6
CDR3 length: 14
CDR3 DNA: TGTGCCAGTAGTATCAGGGCGGAGAATTCACCCCTCCACTTT
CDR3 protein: CASSIRAENSPLHF

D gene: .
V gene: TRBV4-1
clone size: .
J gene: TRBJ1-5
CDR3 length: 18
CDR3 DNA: TGCGCCAGCAGCCAAGAAGGCCCTTACAGGGTAAGCAATCAGCCCCAGCATTTT
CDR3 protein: CASSQEGPYRVSNQPQHF

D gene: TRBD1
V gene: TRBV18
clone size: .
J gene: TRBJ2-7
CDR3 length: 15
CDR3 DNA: TGTGCCAGCTCGCCCCAGACAGGGGCTGACTACGAGCAGTACTTC
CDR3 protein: CASSPQTGADYEQYF

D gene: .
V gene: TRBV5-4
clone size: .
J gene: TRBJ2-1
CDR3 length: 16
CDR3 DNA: TGTGCCAGCAGCTTGGTGGGCCCCGCAGGGGACAATGAGCAGTTCTTC
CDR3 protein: CASSLVGPAGDNEQFF

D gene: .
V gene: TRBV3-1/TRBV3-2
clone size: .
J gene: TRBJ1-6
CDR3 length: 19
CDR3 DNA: TGTGCCAGCAGCCAAGATCCCCGGATGAGGGGGAGTCAGCATTCACCCCTCCACTTT
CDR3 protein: CASSQDPRMRGSQHSPLHF

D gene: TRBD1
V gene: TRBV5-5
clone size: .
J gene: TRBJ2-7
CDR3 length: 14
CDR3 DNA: TGTGCCAGCAGGCCCGGGACAGTCTCCTACGAGCAGTACTTC
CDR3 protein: CASRPGTVSYEQYF

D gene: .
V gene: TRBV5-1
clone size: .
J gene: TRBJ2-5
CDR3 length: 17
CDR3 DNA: TGCGCCAGCAGCTTGGGACTTAGTCAGGGGTACCAAGAGACCCAGTACTTC
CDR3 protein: CASSLGLSQGYQETQYF

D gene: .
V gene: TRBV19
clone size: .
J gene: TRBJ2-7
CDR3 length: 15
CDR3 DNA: TGTGCCAGTAGTATAGTCGGCAGTGGAGCCTACGAGCAGTACTTC
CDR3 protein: CASSIVGSGAYEQYF

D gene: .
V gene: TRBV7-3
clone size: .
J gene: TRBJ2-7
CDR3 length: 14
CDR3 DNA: TGTGCCAGCAGCTTAACGGGGGGGCTAGGTGAGCAGTACTTC
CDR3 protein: CASSLTGGLGEQYF